Shown below are 23 T cell receptor beta chains from a single sample sequenced in a study of T cell clonotyping in hematopoietic cell transplantation. Libraries were prepared by immunoSEQ multiplex PCR; TCRdb keeps only in-frame clonotypes and omits some of them. The data contain about 9,300 clones, approximately 87% of them singletons. Sequencing used PBMCs, obtained 180 days after allogeneic stem cell transplant. The receptors derive from a human patient who had an allogeneic stem cell transplant, so the T cells may come from the graft donor. The donor label of this sample is uncertain. Some clones in this sample may be carry-over from other donors' samples.

The chain has TRBV5-1 and TRBJ1-6, with TRBD1 identical over 8 bases. The CDR3 spans 19 residues. Trimming cost V 1 base and J 7 bases; bases outside gene matches: 16. The germline V gene has CDR1 SGHRS and CDR2 YFSETQ. The CDR3 is CASSLLLAGQGARNSPLHF. Here the CDR3 DNA reads TGCGCCAGCAGCTTGCTCTTGGCTGGGCAGGGGGCTAGAAATTCACCCCTCCACTTT.

The chain carries TRBV7-2 and TRBJ2-1; the D gene is possibly TRBD2 (5 bases). Per germline, CDR1 SGHTA and CDR2 FQGNSA. This CDR3 is built from 15 residues. With 0 bases removed from V and 5 bases from J, the gap between germline ends came to 11 bases. The CDR3 protein is CASSLASGYNNEQFF. The CDR3 DNA sequence: TGTGCCAGCAGCTTAGCTTCGGGATACAACAATGAGCAGTTCTTC.

The genes are TRBV11-3 and TRBJ2-2; no clear D gene. V lost 5 bases to trimming and J lost 2 bases, with 12 bases between them. The CDR3 contains 15 residues. In germline, CDR1 is SGHNT, CDR2 YENEEA. Here the CDR3 DNA reads TGTGCCAGCAGCAACCCGAACGACAACACCGGGGAGCTGTTTTTT. Its protein is CASSNPNDNTGELFF.

The V and J genes are TRBV9 and TRBJ2-3, with 7 bases identical to TRBD2. The CDR3 runs 16 residues. The V gene end was trimmed by 3 bases and the J gene end by 2 bases; junction bases not matched to a gene: 9. Germline V CDR1 and CDR2: SGDLS, YYNGEE. The CDR3 DNA follows: TGTGCCAGCAGCGCAAGCGGGGCCGGCGACACAGATACGCAGTATTTT. Residues: CASSASGAGDTDTQYF.

The chain joins TRBV30 to TRBJ2-5; tentative D call: TRBD1 (6 bases). The DNA matches TRBJ2-7 better at its end, which makes the J call doubtful. Germline-derived CDR1 and CDR2 are GTSNPN and SVGIG (reference sequence). The CDR3 extends over 14 amino acids. The CDR3 region is CAWSVGGTSYEQYF. Written as DNA, the CDR3 is TGTGCCTGGAGTGTAGGGGGAACCTCCTACGAGCAGTACTTC.

The V call is TRBV7-2, the J call TRBJ2-3; no definite D call. The CDR3 extends over 14 amino acids. The V end was cut by 0 bases, the J end by 5 bases, with 9 bases between. Germline loops: CDR1 SGHTA, CDR2 FQGNSA. For the CDR3, the DNA is TGTGCCAGCAGCTTAGCGGGGTCGGTAGATACGCAGTATTTT. It encodes CASSLAGSVDTQYF.

This clone is deemed medium-sized. The CDR3 loop reads CASSYGVSTEAFF. In DNA form, the CDR3 reads TGTGCCAGCAGCTACGGAGTGTCGACTGAAGCTTTCTTT. The chain employs TRBV5-5 and TRBJ1-1; D is unclear. CDR1 is SGHKS and CDR2 is YYEKEE in the germline V gene (reference sequence). This CDR3 is 13 amino acids long. Trimming stripped 3 bases from V and 5 bases from J, with 11 bases between.

A single count supports this clone. V usage is TRBV30 and J usage is TRBJ1-4; 10 bases are a match to TRBD1. J lost 4 bases, V lost 5 bases, and 4 bases had no gene match. This CDR3 is 14 amino acids long. CDR1 is GTSNPN, CDR2 SVGIG, per germline (reference sequence). The chain's CDR3 is CAWGQGGVNEKLFF. In nucleotides, the CDR3 is TGTGCCTGGGGACAGGGGGGGGTTAATGAAAAACTGTTTTTT.

The V and J genes are TRBV5-5 and TRBJ2-7; 10 bases match TRBD1. The trim removed 3 bases at V and 2 bases at J, leaving 14 bases unmatched. Germline lookup yields CDR1 SGHKS and CDR2 YYEKEE (reference sequence). CDR3 length: 18 residues. CDR3 region: CASSSRGQGRAWPYEQYF. The CDR3 region has the DNA TGTGCCAGCAGCTCAAGGGGACAGGGGAGAGCTTGGCCCTACGAGCAGTACTTC.

The chain recombines TRBV28 with TRBJ1-5; 8 bases match TRBD1. Germline V gene sequence: CDR1 MDHEN, CDR2 SYDVKM. The CDR3 length is 15 residues. Trimming removed 4 bases from V and 5 bases from J; junction bases left unmatched: 7. The chain's CDR3 is CASSSPDRGHQPQHF. The CDR3 bases are TGTGCCAGCAGTTCCCCTGACAGGGGTCATCAGCCCCAGCATTTT.

This chain links TRBV5-1 with TRBJ1-6, with 8 bases matching TRBD1. The CDR3 covers 14 residues. The germline CDR1 and CDR2 sequences are SGHRS and YFSETQ. V lost 4 bases to trimming and J lost 9 bases; unmatched junction nucleotides: 6. The DNA for the CDR3 is TGCGCCAGCAGCCGGGGACAGGCCAGTTCACCCCTCCACTTT. It specifies CASSRGQASSPLHF.

The chain links TRBV9 to TRBJ2-5, with D possibly TRBD1 on 6 matching bases. Trimming stripped 3 bases from V and 5 bases from J, with 20 bases between. Per the germline V gene, CDR1 is SGDLS and CDR2 is YYNGEE. The CDR3 loop spans 16 amino acids. The CDR3 DNA reads TGTGCCAGCAGCGGAGGCTGGGGGCGCCGTGGGGAGACCCAGTACTTC. Translated: CASSGGWGRRGETQYF.

This chain links TRBV2 with TRBJ1-6; 11 nucleotides match TRBD1. In germline, CDR1 is SNHLY, CDR2 FYNNEI. V shed 4 bases and J 7 bases; nucleotides not matched to a gene: 3. The CDR3 has 15 amino acids. CDR3 amino acids: CASSAGTGGNSPLHF. The CDR3 DNA sequence: TGTGCCAGCAGTGCCGGGACAGGGGGGAATTCACCCCTCCACTTT.

The V call is TRBV29-1, the J call TRBJ1-2, with 8 nucleotides matching TRBD1. The CDR3 has 14 amino acids. V lost 7 bases, J lost 1 base, and 8 bases stayed unmatched. CDR1 and CDR2 (germline): SQVTM, ANQGSEA. The CDR3 DNA is TGCAGCGCCGGACAGGGAATTGATAACTATGGCTACACCTTC. Protein product: CSAGQGIDNYGYTF.

V gene TRBV9 combines with J gene TRBJ1-5, with no clear D. Trimming removed 4 bases at V and 4 bases at J, with 15 bases between. The V gene's germline CDR1 is SGDLS and CDR2 YYNGEE. This CDR3 has 15 residues. CDR3 sequence reads: CASSSEGARNQPQHF. CDR3 DNA: TGTGCCAGCAGCTCCGAGGGCGCCCGAAATCAGCCCCAGCATTTT.

The chain is built from TRBV6-5 and TRBJ1-2; D gene ambiguous. CDR1 and CDR2 (germline): MNHEY, SVGAGI. The V gene lost 3 bases and the J gene lost 1 base, with 9 bases spanning the gap. This CDR3 contains 14 residues. CDR3 bases: TGTGCCAGCAGTTATTCCAGCGTTAACTATGGCTACACCTTC. Translation: CASSYSSVNYGYTF.

This CDR3 is CASSLSGGWAGPRNTEAFF. CDR3 DNA sequence: TGTGCCAGCAGTTTATCAGGTGGTTGGGCGGGGCCTAGGAACACTGAAGCTTTCTTT. This chain uses TRBV27 with TRBJ1-1; perhaps TRBD1 as D (5 bases). Between the trimmed V and J ends, which lost 0 bases and 1 base, there was a span of 21 bases. CDR1 and CDR2 (germline): MNHEY, SMNVEV (reference sequence). The length of the CDR3 is 19 residues.

This sequence joins TRBV4-1 and TRBJ2-3; the D gene is possibly TRBD2 (6 bases). CDR3 length: 17 amino acids. V shed 4 bases and J shed 0 bases, with 17 bases lying between them. Germline assignment: CDR1 MGHRA and CDR2 YSYEKL. The CDR3 sequence: CASSLAEGSPSTDTQYF. In DNA, the CDR3 is TGCGCCAGCAGCCTAGCGGAGGGTTCCCCTAGCACAGATACGCAGTATTTT.

The chain combines TRBV6-5 with TRBJ2-1, with D perhaps matching TRBD2 (5 bases). The CDR3 runs to 13 residues. V shed 6 bases and J shed 3 bases, with 9 bases lying between them. The germline V gene has CDR1 MNHEY and CDR2 SVGAGI. CDR3 nucleotide sequence: TGTGCCAGCAGGAGGGTCTACTACAATGAGCAGTTCTTC. It yields the protein CASRRVYYNEQFF.

The chain uses TRBV19 and TRBJ2-7; D remains ambiguous. Germline-derived CDR1 and CDR2 are LNHDA and SQIVND (reference sequence). CDR3 length: 14 residues. V lost 1 base, J lost 3 bases, and 10 bases lay in between. The CDR3 nucleotides read TGTGCCAGTAGTATAGGTGGCAGCTACTACGAGCAGTACTTC. Its translation is CASSIGGSYYEQYF.

A few counts support this clone. The chain joins TRBV19 to TRBJ2-3, with 9 positions matching TRBD1. The V gene's germline CDR1 is LNHDA and CDR2 SQIVND (reference sequence). CDR3 length equals 12 residues. J was trimmed by 4 bases and V by 8 bases; bases with no gene match: 1. In nucleotides, the CDR3 is TGTGCCAGTGGGGACAGGGCAGATACGCAGTATTTT. This sequence encodes CASGDRADTQYF.

The rearrangement uses TRBV6-6 and TRBJ2-3; D remains ambiguous. Germline CDR1 is MNHNY and CDR2 is SVGAGI (reference sequence). This CDR3 is built from 13 residues. V lost 1 base, J lost 2 bases, and 4 bases lay in between. CDR3 bases: TGTGCCAGCAGTTACTACACCACAGATACGCAGTATTTT. Translating gives CASSYYTTDTQYF.

V gene TRBV18 combines with J gene TRBJ2-7; 7 bases fit TRBD1. CDR3 size: 12 residues. Germline lookup yields CDR1 KGHSH and CDR2 LQKENI. Trimming removed 4 bases from V and 3 bases from J; junction bases left unmatched: 0. Here the CDR3 reads CASSRQGYEQYF. CDR3 sequence (DNA): TGTGCCAGCTCACGACAGGGCTACGAGCAGTACTTC.